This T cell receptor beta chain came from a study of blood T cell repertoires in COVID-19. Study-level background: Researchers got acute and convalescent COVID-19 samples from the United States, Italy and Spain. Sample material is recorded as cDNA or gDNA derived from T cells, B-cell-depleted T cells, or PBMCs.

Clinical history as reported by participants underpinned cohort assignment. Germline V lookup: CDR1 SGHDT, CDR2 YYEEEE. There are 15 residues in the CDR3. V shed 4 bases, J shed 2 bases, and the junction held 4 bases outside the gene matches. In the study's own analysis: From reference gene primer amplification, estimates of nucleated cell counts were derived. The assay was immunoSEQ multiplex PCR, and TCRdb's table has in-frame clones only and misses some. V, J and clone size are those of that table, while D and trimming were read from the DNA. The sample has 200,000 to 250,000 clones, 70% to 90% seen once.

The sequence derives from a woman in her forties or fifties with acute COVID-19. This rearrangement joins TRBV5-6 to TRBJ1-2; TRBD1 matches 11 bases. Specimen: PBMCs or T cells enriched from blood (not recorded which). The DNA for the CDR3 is TGTGCCAGCAGCCGGGACAGGGGGAGGAACTATGGCTACACCTTC. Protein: CASSRDRGRNYGYTF.